Given below is one T cell receptor (beta chain) in context. The sample is drawn from a study of blood T cell repertoires in COVID-19. Assay: immunoSEQ multiplex PCR; the TCRdb copy retains only in-frame clones and omits some. The profile covers 170,000 or so clones, with over 90% appearing a single time and 0.5% to 0.65% taken by the ten largest. This receptor was identified in a man aged 50-59 years with acute or convalescent COVID-19. The sequencing sample was made of peripheral blood.

The CDR3 region is CASSWGTTGAGETQYF. In nucleotides, the CDR3 is TGTGCCAGCAGCTGGGGAACGACAGGGGCGGGAGAGACCCAGTACTTC. This chain connects TRBV5-8 to TRBJ2-5, with 8 bases lining up with TRBD1. CDR1 and CDR2 (germline): SGHTS, YDEGEE. This CDR3 has 16 residues. Trimming removed 3 bases from V and 4 bases from J; junction bases left unmatched: 11.